The T cell receptor (beta chain) described here comes from a study of blood T cell repertoires in COVID-19. About the study: PBMCs, B-cell-depleted T cells, or T cells were the source of the cDNA or gDNA that made up the material.

This CDR3 has 14 residues. Germline loops: CDR1 LGHDT, CDR2 YNNKEL (reference sequence). J lost 3 bases, V lost 0 bases, and 0 bases had no gene match. Original processing notes: Estimation of nucleated cell counts relied on the amplification of reference gene primers. Assay used: immunoSEQ multiplex PCR; TCRdb lists only in-frame clones, some missing. The V and J calls and clone size were taken over from that table, and D and trimming were inferred from the DNA. The sample lists 90,000 to 150,000 clones, around 88% occurring once. The J gene is TRBJ2-3, the V gene TRBV3-1 (or the pseudogene TRBV3-2); 7 nucleotides align to TRBD1. The TCR was taken from a woman aged 45-65 years with active or convalescent COVID-19. Material: peripheral blood. The CDR3 loop is CASSQDRGTDTQYF. Here the CDR3 DNA reads TGTGCCAGCAGCCAAGACAGGGGGACAGATACGCAGTATTTT.